These 19 T cell receptor beta chains originate from one sample sequenced in a study of early T cells in non-severe SARS-CoV-2 infection. TCRdb processed the 5' RACE reads anew with MiXCR; each CDR3 protein has one entry. This sample has 80,000 to 95,000 distinct CDR3 sequences, with 14% found just once. The sequenced material came from whole blood. These receptors were collected from an adult who was a healthcare worker with PCR-confirmed SARS-CoV-2 infection or an uninfected control (not recorded which).

In this sample, this clonotype turned up many times. The chain has TRBV6-2 or TRBV6-3 and TRBJ1-5; weak D call: TRBD1 (5 bases). Germline lookup yields CDR1 MNHEY and CDR2 SVGEGT. Between the trimmed V and J ends, which lost 6 bases and 5 bases, there was a span of 11 bases. CDR3 length: 13 amino acids. The CDR3 protein is CASSSRVDQPQHF. The CDR3 coding sequence is TGTGCCAGCAGCTCCAGGGTAGATCAGCCCCAGCATTTT.

This clonotype came up a few times. This rearrangement joins TRBV15 to TRBJ2-5; D perhaps matches TRBD2 (5 bases). The CDR3 extends over 16 amino acids. The germline CDR1 and CDR2 sequences are LNHNV and YYDKDF (reference sequence). Trimming shortened V by 1 base and J by 4 bases, and 16 bases separated the two germline ends. The CDR3: CATSRGAEGLVETQYF. The DNA of the CDR3 is TGTGCCACCAGCAGAGGGGCGGAAGGACTTGTAGAGACCCAGTACTTC.

This chain links TRBV6-5 with TRBJ1-3; D is perhaps TRBD1 (5 bases). This CDR3 is 17 amino acids long. Trimming shortened V by 2 bases and J by 4 bases, and 18 bases separated the two germline ends. Germline V gene data show CDR1 as MNHEY and CDR2 as SVGAGI. The CDR3 DNA reads as TGTGCCAGCAGTTACGACCCCAGGGCGACGGGAGGAAACACCATATATTTT. Translated, it gives CASSYDPRATGGNTIYF.

The chain uses TRBV6-5 and TRBJ1-5; D not resolved. Between the trimmed V and J ends, which lost 6 bases and 2 bases, there was a span of 14 bases. This CDR3 comprises 15 residues. Germline V gene sequence: CDR1 MNHEY, CDR2 SVGAGI. CDR3 region: CASSPDGRGNQPQHF. The CDR3 DNA follows: TGTGCCAGCAGCCCCGATGGTCGCGGCAATCAGCCCCAGCATTTT.

There are many counts of this clonotype. The chain recombines TRBV9 with TRBJ2-2; the D is unclear. Per the germline V gene, CDR1 is SGDLS and CDR2 is YYNGEE. There are 15 residues in the CDR3. The ends were cut back, 2 bases at V and 7 bases at J, with 15 bases in the middle. The chain's CDR3 is CASSVVENLSGELFF. In DNA form, the CDR3 reads TGTGCCAGCAGCGTTGTAGAAAACCTTAGCGGGGAGCTGTTTTTT.

This clonotype was seen only a few times. The chain is built from TRBV20-1 and TRBJ1-2, with D tentatively TRBD1 (5 bases). Germline V gene data show CDR1 as DFQATT and CDR2 as SNEGSKA (reference sequence). V lost 2 bases to trimming and J lost 8 bases, with 12 bases between them. This CDR3 has 12 amino acids. The CDR3 nucleotides read TGCAGTGCTAGAAATGGGGACTTCGGCTACACCTTC. Amino acids: CSARNGDFGYTF.

The V and J genes are TRBV5-1 and TRBJ1-1; the match to TRBD1 covers 7 bases. The germline gives CDR1 SGHRS, CDR2 YFSETQ. V dropped 4 bases and J dropped 5; count of bases not matched to a gene: 5. CDR3 length: 13 amino acids. The CDR3 sequence: CASSATGETEAFF. As DNA, the CDR3 is TGCGCCAGCAGCGCCACAGGGGAGACTGAAGCTTTCTTT. The full variable domain, rest sourced from reference TRBV5-1 and TRBJ1-1, is KAGVTQTPRYLIKTRGQQVTLSCSPISGHRSVSWYQQTPGQGLQFLFEYFSETQRNKGNFPGRFSGRQFSNSRSEMNVSTLELGDSALYLCASSATGETEAFFGQGTRLTVV.

The rearrangement links TRBV11-1 to TRBJ2-1; 11 nucleotides agree with TRBD2. V lost 3 bases, J lost 4 bases, and 5 bases stayed unmatched. Germline V gene lookup returns CDR1 SGHAT and CDR2 FQDESV (reference sequence). CDR3 length: 16 residues. For the CDR3, the DNA is TGTGCCAGCAGCTTCCCTAGCGGGGGGCTGTACAATGAGCAGTTCTTC. Protein: CASSFPSGGLYNEQFF. Filled out from reference TRBV11-1 and TRBJ2-1, the complete variable domain reads EAEVAQSPRYKITEKSQAVAFWCDPISGHATLYWYRQILGQGPELLVQFQDESVVDDSQLPKDRFSAERLKGVDSTLKIQPAELGDSAMYLCASSFPSGGLYNEQFFGPGTRLTVL.

Ten or more counts support this clonotype. The rearrangement joins TRBV5-1 to TRBJ2-2; 12 bases align to TRBD1. J gave up 6 bases and V 3 bases, and 12 bases lay outside the gene matches. Germline lookup yields CDR1 SGHRS and CDR2 YFSETQ. The CDR3 has 18 residues. The CDR3 nucleotides read TGCGCCAGCAGCTACGGGACAGGGGGCAGCGGACTTCCCGGGGAGCTGTTTTTT. It translates to CASSYGTGGSGLPGELFF.

This clonotype was picked up many times. The V and J genes are TRBV10-2 and TRBJ1-3; D is unclear. The CDR3 has 13 residues. Trimming removed 4 bases at V and 4 bases at J, with 8 bases between. Germline V CDR1 and CDR2: WSHSY, SAAADI. The CDR3 DNA follows: TGCGCCAGCAGTGGAACATCCGGAAACACCATATATTTT. This translates into CASSGTSGNTIYF.

This clonotype was recorded a few times. A junction boundary mismatches the germline segment, possibly from a read error. The rearrangement uses TRBV6-2 or TRBV6-3 and TRBJ1-2; D is undetermined. The CDR3 totals 11 residues. CDR1 and CDR2 from the germline V gene are MNHEY and SVGEGT. CDR3 DNA: TGTACCAGCAGCCTTAACTATGGCTACACCTTC. This codes for CTSSLNYGYTF.

V usage is TRBV7-9 and J usage is TRBJ1-1, with TRBD1 matching over 9 bases. This CDR3 contains 17 residues. The V and J ends lost 7 bases and 0 bases, in that order; junction bases with no gene match: 12. CDR1 SEHNR and CDR2 FQNEAQ come from the germline V gene (reference sequence). The CDR3 DNA reads as TGTGCCAGCACTACGTCGGACAGGGGCGAAATGAACACTGAAGCTTTCTTT. It codes for CASTTSDRGEMNTEAFF. The complete variable domain, with remaining parts taken from reference TRBV7-9 and TRBJ1-1, reads DTGVSQNPRHKITKRGQNVTFRCDPISEHNRLYWYRQTLGQGPEFLTYFQNEAQLEKSRLLSDRFSAERPKGSFSTLEIQRTEQGDSAMYLCASTTSDRGEMNTEAFFGQGTRLTVV.

A few counts support this clonotype. The V call is TRBV9, the J call TRBJ2-2; D gene ambiguous. V was shortened by 0 bases and J by 1 base, with 7 bases between the two germline ends. There are 15 residues in the CDR3. Germline assignment: CDR1 SGDLS and CDR2 YYNGEE. The CDR3: CASSVEAMNTGELFF. The CDR3 DNA sequence: TGTGCCAGCAGCGTAGAGGCCATGAACACCGGGGAGCTGTTTTTT.

This clonotype has only a few counts. The chain recombines TRBV28 with TRBJ1-5, with TRBD1 matching 8 bases. The ends lost 1 base at V and 3 bases at J; junction bases unmatched: 2. Germline CDR1 MDHEN, CDR2 SYDVKM. The CDR3 has 15 amino acids. CDR3 DNA sequence: TGTGCCAGCAGTTTATCGGGACAGGACAATCAGCCCCAGCATTTT. Its protein is CASSLSGQDNQPQHF.

The V and J genes are TRBV29-1 and TRBJ2-1, with TRBD2 matching 11 bases. The CDR3 is 14 residues long. The ends lost 4 bases at V and 4 bases at J; junction bases unmatched: 3. Germline V gene data show CDR1 as SQVTM and CDR2 as ANQGSEA. CDR3 in amino acids: CSVVAGGRYNEQFF. In DNA form, the CDR3 reads TGCAGCGTTGTAGCGGGGGGGCGGTACAATGAGCAGTTCTTC.

This clonotype has a handful of counts. V usage is TRBV2 and J usage is TRBJ2-6; 12 positions agree with TRBD2. The germline V gene has CDR1 SNHLY and CDR2 FYNNEI. J gave up 4 bases and V 7 bases, and 8 bases lay outside the gene matches. The CDR3 has 17 residues. The CDR3 bases are TGTGCCAGCAAAGGACTAGCGGGAAACCTCGGGGCCAACGTCCTGACTTTC. It is translated as CASKGLAGNLGANVLTF. Supplemented by reference TRBV2 and TRBJ2-6, the full variable domain reads EPEVTQTPSHQVTQMGQEVILRCVPISNHLYFYWYRQILGQKVEFLVSFYNNEISEKSEIFDDQFSVERPDGSNFTLKIRSTKLEDSAMYFCASKGLAGNLGANVLTFGAGSRLTVL.

The V gene is TRBV3-1, the J gene TRBJ2-1; tentative D call: TRBD2 (7 bases). The ends were cut back, 3 bases at V and 9 bases at J, with 15 bases in the middle. Germline CDR1 LGHDT, CDR2 YNNKEL (reference sequence). This CDR3 comprises 14 residues. CDR3 sequence: CASSQVPGGSEQFF. The DNA for the CDR3 is TGTGCCAGCAGCCAGGTACCGGGGGGCAGTGAGCAGTTCTTC.

This chain connects TRBV6-5 to TRBJ2-4; D is possibly TRBD1 (5 bases). Trimming took 2 bases from V and 12 from J, leaving 8 bases between them. The CDR3 is 11 residues long. Germline assignment: CDR1 MNHEY and CDR2 SVGAGI. CDR3 nucleotides: TGTGCCAGCAGTTACCTGGGGCATCAGTACTTC. Protein sequence: CASSYLGHQYF.

This clonotype was seen only a few times. The chain uses TRBV20-1 and TRBJ2-5, with D hard to call. The ends were cut back, 2 bases at V and 5 bases at J, with 12 bases in the middle. Germline CDR1 reads DFQATT; CDR2 reads SNEGSKA (reference sequence). The CDR3 loop spans 13 amino acids. The CDR3 coding sequence is TGCAGTGCTAGAAAACGGTATAGGGAGACCCAGTACTTC. Amino acids: CSARKRYRETQYF.